This T cell receptor (beta chain) was identified in a study of cytomegalovirus exposure and HLA in healthy donors. The PCR used 60 Vbeta and 13 Jbeta primers. TCRdb keeps only in-frame clones here, not all; method: immunoSEQ multiplex PCR. Of 210,000 or so clones in the sample, over 70% were seen once. V gave up 6 bases and J gave up 4 bases, with 16 bases separating them. This CDR3 contains 15 residues. Germline V CDR1 and CDR2: MNHEY, SMNVEV (reference sequence). General study points: Later, an analysis found that common viral pathogens appeared to be linked with several of the most significant clusters.

As for this clone: Its antigen remains unidentified.

The TCR sequence derives from a woman aged 60-75 years in good health and CMV-seropositive. The material sequenced was PBMCs. The chain employs TRBV27 and TRBJ2-1; weak D call: TRBD2 (7 bases). The CDR3 sequence is CASRDRGAGYNEQFF. In nucleotides, the CDR3 is TGTGCCAGCAGGGATCGGGGGGCGGGTTACAATGAGCAGTTCTTC.